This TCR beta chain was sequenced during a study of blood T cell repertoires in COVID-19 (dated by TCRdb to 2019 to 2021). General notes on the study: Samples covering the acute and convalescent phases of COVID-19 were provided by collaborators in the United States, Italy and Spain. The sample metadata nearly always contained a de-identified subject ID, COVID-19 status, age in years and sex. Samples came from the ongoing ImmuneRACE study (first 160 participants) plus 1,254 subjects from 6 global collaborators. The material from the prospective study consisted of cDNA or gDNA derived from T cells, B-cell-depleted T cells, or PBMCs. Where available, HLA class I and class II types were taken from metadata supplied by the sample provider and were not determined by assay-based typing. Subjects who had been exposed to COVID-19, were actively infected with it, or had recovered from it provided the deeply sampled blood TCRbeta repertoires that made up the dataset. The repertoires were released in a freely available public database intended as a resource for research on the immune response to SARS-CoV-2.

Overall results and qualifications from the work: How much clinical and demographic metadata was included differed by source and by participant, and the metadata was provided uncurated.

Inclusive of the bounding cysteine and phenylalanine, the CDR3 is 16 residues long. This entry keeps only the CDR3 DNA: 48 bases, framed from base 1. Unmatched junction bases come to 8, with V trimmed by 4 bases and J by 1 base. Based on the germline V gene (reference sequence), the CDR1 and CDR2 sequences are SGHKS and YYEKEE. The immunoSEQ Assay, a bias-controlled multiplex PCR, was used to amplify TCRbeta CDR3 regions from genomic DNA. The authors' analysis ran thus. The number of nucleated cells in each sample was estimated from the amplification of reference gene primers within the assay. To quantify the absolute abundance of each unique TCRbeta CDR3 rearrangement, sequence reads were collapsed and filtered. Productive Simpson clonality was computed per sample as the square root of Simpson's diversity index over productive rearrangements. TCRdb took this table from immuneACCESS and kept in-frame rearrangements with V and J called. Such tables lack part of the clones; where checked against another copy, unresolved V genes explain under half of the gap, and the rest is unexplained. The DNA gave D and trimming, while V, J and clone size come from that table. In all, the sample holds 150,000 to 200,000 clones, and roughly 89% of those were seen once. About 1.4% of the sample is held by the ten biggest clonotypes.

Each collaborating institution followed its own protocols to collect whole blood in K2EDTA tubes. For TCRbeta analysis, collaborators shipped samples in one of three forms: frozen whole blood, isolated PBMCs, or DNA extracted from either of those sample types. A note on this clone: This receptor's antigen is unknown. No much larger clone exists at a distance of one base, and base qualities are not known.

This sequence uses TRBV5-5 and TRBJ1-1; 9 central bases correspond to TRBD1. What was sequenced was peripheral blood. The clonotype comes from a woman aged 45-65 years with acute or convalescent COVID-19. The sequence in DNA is TGTGCCAGCAGCGTACAGGGGGCTGTCTGGAACACTGAAGCTTTCTTT. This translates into CASSVQGAVWNTEAFF.